Given below is one T cell receptor beta chain in context. Antigen: not known. Repertoires were generated with immunoSEQ multiplex PCR, while TCRdb's copy carries only in-frame clones and drops some. The sample yields around 140,000 clones, 70% to 90% seen once. This specimen comes from a study of T cell responses to AZD1222 COVID-19 vaccine. Germline V gene data show CDR1 as LGHDT and CDR2 as YNNKEL (reference sequence). This CDR3 contains 19 residues. The ends were cut back, 1 base at V and 0 bases at J, with 19 bases in the middle. Study-wide results and limits: At baseline, just a handful of AZD1222 recipients tested seropositive. Donor demographics were predominantly white British with a female majority; clonal diversity may be underestimated. Spike-spanning, vaccine-associated CD4 TCRs were dominant at 160-218 and 743-854.

The source is an adult in good health. The sequencing here drew on peripheral blood, taken on day 0 of AZD1222 vaccination. The chain employs TRBV3-1 (or the pseudogene TRBV3-2) and TRBJ2-1, with D tentatively TRBD2 (5 bases). The CDR3 region is CASSQASRVGLFSYNEQFF. CDR3 coding DNA: TGTGCCAGCAGCCAAGCGTCGCGGGTTGGACTGTTCTCCTACAATGAGCAGTTCTTC.